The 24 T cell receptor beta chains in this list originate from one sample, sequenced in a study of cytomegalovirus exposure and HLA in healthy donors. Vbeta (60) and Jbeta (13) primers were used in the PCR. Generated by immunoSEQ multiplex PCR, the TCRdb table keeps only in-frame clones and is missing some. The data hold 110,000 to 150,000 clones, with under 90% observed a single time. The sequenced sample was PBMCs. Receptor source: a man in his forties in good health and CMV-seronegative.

The CDR3 spells CASSPGQVQETQYF. CDR3 sequence (DNA): TGTGCCAGCTCACCCGGACAGGTGCAAGAGACCCAGTACTTC. This chain uses TRBV18 with TRBJ2-5; 7 positions match TRBD1. CDR3 size: 14 residues. Trimming cost V 3 bases and J 2 bases; bases outside gene matches: 3. From germline, CDR1 is KGHSH and CDR2 LQKENI. Complete variable domain (other parts from reference TRBV18 and TRBJ2-5): NAGVMQNPRHLVRRRGQEARLRCSPMKGHSHVYWYRQLPEEGLKFMVYLQKENIIDESGMPKERFSAEFPKEGPSILRIQQVVRGDSAAYFCASSPGQVQETQYFGPGTRLLVL.

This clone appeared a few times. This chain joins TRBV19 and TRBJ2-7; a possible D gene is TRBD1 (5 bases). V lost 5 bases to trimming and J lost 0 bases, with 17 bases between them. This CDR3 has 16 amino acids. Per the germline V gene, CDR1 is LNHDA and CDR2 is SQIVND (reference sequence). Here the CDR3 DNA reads TGTGCCAGTAGTTCCCCAGGGCACAATAACTCCTACGAGCAGTACTTC. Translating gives CASSSPGHNNSYEQYF.

The CDR3 DNA reads TGTGCCAGTAGTATTAGGGGCGGGACCCACAATAATTCACCCCTCCACTTT. This gives the protein CASSIRGGTHNNSPLHF. The V gene is TRBV19, the J gene TRBJ1-6; TRBD1 might be the D (5 bases). The germline V and J ends were trimmed by 3 bases and 5 bases, with 17 bases remaining between them. Per germline, CDR1 LNHDA and CDR2 SQIVND (reference sequence). The CDR3 sequence is 17 residues long.

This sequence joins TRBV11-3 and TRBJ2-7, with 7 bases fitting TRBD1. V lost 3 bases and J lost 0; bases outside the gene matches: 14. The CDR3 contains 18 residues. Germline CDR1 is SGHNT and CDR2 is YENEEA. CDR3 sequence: CASSFCNRGPLLSYEQYF. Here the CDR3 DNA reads TGTGCCAGCAGCTTCTGCAACAGGGGACCACTCCTCTCCTACGAGCAGTACTTC. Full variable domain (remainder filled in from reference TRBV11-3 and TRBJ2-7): EAGVVQSPRYKIIEKKQPVAFWCNPISGHNTLYWYLQNLGQGPELLIRYENEEAVDDSQLPKDRFSAERLKGVDSTLKIQPAELGDSAVYLCASSFCNRGPLLSYEQYFGPGTRLTVT.

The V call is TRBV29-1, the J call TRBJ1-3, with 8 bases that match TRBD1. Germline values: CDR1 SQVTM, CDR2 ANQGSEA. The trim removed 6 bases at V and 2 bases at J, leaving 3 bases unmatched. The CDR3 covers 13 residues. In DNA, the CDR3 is TGCAGCGTGCAGACAGGGGCTGGAAACACCATATATTTT. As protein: CSVQTGAGNTIYF.

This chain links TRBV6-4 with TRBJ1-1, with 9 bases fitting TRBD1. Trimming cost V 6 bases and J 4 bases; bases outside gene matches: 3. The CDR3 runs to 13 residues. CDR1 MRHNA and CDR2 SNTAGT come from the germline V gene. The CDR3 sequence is CASREDRGTEAFF. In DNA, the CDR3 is TGTGCCAGCAGGGAGGACAGGGGCACTGAAGCTTTCTTT.

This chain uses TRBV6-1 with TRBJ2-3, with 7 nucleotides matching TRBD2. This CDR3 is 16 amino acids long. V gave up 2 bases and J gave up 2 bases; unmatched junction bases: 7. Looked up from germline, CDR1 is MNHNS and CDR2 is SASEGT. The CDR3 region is CASSESGAGITDTQYF. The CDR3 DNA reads TGTGCCAGCAGTGAAAGCGGGGCGGGGATCACAGATACGCAGTATTTT.

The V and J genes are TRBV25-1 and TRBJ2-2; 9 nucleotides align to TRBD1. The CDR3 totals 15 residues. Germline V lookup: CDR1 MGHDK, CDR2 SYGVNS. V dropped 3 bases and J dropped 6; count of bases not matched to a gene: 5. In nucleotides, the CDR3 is TGTGCCAGCAGTGACGGGACAGGGTGGGCCGGGGAGCTGTTTTTT. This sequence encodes CASSDGTGWAGELFF.

The CDR3 loop reads CASSSPGLAANTGELFF. CDR3 in DNA: TGTGCCAGCAGCTCACCCGGACTAGCGGCGAACACCGGGGAGCTGTTTTTT. The chain links TRBV5-4 to TRBJ2-2; the match to TRBD2 covers 10 bases. The germline V gene has CDR1 SGHNT and CDR2 YYREEE (reference sequence). V lost 3 bases and J lost 0; bases outside the gene matches: 5. The CDR3 extends over 17 amino acids.

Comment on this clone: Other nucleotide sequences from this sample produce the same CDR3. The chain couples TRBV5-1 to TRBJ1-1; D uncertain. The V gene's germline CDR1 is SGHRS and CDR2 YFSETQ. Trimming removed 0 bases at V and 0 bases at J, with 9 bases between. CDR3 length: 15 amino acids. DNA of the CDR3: TGCGCCAGCAGCTTGGGTCGGAGCATGAACACTGAAGCTTTCTTT. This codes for CASSLGRSMNTEAFF. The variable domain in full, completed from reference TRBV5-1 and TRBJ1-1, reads KAGVTQTPRYLIKTRGQQVTLSCSPISGHRSVSWYQQTPGQGLQFLFEYFSETQRNKGNFPGRFSGRQFSNSRSEMNVSTLELGDSALYLCASSLGRSMNTEAFFGQGTRLTVV.

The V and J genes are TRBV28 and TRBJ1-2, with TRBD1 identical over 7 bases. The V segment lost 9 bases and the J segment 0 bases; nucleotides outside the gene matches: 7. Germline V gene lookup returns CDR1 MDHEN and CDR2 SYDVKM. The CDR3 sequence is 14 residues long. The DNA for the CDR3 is TGTGCCAGTCGGACAGGCTTAGCTAACTATGGCTACACCTTC. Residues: CASRTGLANYGYTF.

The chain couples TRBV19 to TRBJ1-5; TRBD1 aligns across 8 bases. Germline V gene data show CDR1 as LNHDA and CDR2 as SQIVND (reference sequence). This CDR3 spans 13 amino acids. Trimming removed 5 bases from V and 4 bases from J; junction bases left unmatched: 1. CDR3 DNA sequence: TGTGCCAGTAGTTGGGACAGGAATCAGCCCCAGCATTTT. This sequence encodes CASSWDRNQPQHF.

The CDR3 sequence: CASSLRSGSTDTQYF. Here the CDR3 DNA reads TGCGCCAGCAGCCTACGTAGCGGGAGCACAGATACGCAGTATTTT. This rearrangement joins TRBV5-1 to TRBJ2-3, with 7 bases that match TRBD2. Germline assignment: CDR1 SGHRS and CDR2 YFSETQ. V lost 4 bases and J lost 0; bases outside the gene matches: 5. The CDR3 is 15 residues long.

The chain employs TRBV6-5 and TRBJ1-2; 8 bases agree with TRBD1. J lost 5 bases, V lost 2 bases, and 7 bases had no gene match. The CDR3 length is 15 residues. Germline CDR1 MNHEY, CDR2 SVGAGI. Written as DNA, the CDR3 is TGTGCCAGCAGTTACGGACAGGGCGGATGGTATGGCTACACCTTC. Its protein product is CASSYGQGGWYGYTF.

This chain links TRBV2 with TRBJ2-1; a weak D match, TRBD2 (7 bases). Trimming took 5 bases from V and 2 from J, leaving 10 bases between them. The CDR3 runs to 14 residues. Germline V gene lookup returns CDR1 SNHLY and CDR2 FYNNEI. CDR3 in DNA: TGTGCCAGCAGTTGGCGGGGGCCCTACAATGAGCAGTTCTTC. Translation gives CASSWRGPYNEQFF.

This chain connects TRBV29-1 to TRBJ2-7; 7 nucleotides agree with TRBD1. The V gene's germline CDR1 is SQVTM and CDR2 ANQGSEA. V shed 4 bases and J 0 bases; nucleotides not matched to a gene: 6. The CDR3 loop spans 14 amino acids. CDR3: CSVATGTSSYEQYF. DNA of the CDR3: TGCAGCGTTGCGACAGGGACAAGCTCCTACGAGCAGTACTTC.

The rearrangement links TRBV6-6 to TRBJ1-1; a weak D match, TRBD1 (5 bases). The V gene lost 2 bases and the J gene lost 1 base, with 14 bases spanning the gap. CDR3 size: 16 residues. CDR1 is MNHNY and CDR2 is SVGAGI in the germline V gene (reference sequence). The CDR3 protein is CASSYVYRKPNTEAFF. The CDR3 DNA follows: TGTGCCAGCAGTTACGTTTACAGGAAACCGAACACTGAAGCTTTCTTT.

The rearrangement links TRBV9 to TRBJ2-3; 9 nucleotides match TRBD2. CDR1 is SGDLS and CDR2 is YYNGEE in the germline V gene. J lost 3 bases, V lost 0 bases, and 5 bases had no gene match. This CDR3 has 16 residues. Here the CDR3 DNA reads TGTGCCAGCAGCGTAGGGGTAGCGGGGGTGACAGATACGCAGTATTTT. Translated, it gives CASSVGVAGVTDTQYF.

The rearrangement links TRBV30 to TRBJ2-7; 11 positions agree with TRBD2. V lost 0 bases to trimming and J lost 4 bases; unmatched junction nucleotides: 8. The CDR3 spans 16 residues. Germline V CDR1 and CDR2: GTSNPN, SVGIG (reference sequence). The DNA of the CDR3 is TGTGCCTGGAGTGTACGCCTAGCGGGGGGAAATTACGAGCAGTACTTC. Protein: CAWSVRLAGGNYEQYF.

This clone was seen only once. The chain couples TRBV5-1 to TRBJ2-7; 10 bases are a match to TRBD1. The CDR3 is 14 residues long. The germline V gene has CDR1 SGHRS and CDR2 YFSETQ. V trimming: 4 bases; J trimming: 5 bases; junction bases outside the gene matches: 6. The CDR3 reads CASSAGTGEHEQYF. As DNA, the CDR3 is TGCGCCAGCAGCGCAGGGACAGGGGAACACGAGCAGTACTTC.

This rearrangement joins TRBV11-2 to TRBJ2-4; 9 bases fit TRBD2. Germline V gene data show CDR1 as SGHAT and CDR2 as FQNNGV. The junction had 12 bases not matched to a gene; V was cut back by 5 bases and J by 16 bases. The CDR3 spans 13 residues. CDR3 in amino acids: CASSPDGTSRFYF. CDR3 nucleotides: TGTGCCAGCAGCCCGGACGGGACTAGCCGGTTCTACTTC.

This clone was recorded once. The CDR3 coding sequence is TGCGCCAGCAGCTTGATAGGGGGCGTGGAGCAGCCCCAGCATTTT. Amino acids: CASSLIGGVEQPQHF. The genes are TRBV5-1 and TRBJ1-5, with 7 bases identical to TRBD1. Trimming at V came to 1 base and at J to 7 bases, leaving 8 bases not matched to a gene. Germline-derived CDR1 and CDR2 are SGHRS and YFSETQ. The CDR3 length is 15 residues.

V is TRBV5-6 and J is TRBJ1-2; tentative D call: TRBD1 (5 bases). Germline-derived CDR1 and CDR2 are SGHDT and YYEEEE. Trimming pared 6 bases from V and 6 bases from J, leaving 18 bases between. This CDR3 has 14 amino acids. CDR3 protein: CASTYIVGLNGYTF. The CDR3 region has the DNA TGTGCCAGCACCTACATTGTGGGACTAAATGGCTACACCTTC.

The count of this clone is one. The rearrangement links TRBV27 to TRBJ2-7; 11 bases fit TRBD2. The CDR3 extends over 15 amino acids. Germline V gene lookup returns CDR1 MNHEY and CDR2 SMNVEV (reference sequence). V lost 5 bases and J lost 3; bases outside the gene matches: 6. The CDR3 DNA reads TGTGCCAGCAGTCTGAGACTAGCGGGATACTACGAGCAGTACTTC. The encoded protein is CASSLRLAGYYEQYF.